The clone carrying this TCR beta chain was seen a handful of times. What it binds is unknown. This entry is derived from a study of glioma-infiltrating T cells. Study results and limitations: Above-expected tissue-blood divergence occurred in all gliomas, most in low-grade ones. Tissue and blood shared very few CDR3 sequences.

TCR alpha and beta CDR3 regions were amplified from RNA using iRepertoire nested multiplex PCR. Input was roughly 100-450 ng of tissue mRNA or PBMC total RNA. MiXCR, applied by TCRdb to the multiplex PCR reads, yields one record per CDR3 protein. The table has about 130,000 distinct CDR3 sequences, approximately 25% seen once; the top ten hold roughly 15%. This TCR came from a human donor with low-grade glioma or glioblastoma, undergoing nonglioma brain surgery, or in good health (not recorded which). Sequencing input: glioma tissue, nonneoplastic brain tissue, or PBMCs (not recorded which).

The CDR3 is CASRRTRSSYNEQFF. The DNA for the CDR3 is TGTGCCAGCAGGCGGACTAGGAGCTCCTACAATGAGCAGTTCTTC. The chain combines TRBV3-1 with TRBJ2-1, with 7 bases identical to TRBD2. V was clipped by 6 bases and J by 0 bases; unmatched bases: 5. The CDR3 spans 15 residues. Germline loops: CDR1 LGHDT, CDR2 YNNKEL (reference sequence).